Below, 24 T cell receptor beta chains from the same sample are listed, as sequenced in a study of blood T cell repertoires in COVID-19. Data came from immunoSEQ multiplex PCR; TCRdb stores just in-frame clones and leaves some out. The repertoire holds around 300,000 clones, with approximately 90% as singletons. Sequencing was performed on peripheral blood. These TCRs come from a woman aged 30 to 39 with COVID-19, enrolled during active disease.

This chain's CDR3 is CASSPPGVTIPEAFF. In nucleotides, the CDR3 is TGTGCCAGCAGCCCTCCGGGAGTAACGATCCCCGAAGCTTTCTTT. V and J are TRBV3-1 (or the pseudogene TRBV3-2) and TRBJ1-1; D remains unclear. CDR3 size: 15 residues. V was trimmed by 4 bases and J by 8 bases, leaving 20 bases between them. Germline lookup yields CDR1 LGHDT and CDR2 YNNKEL (reference sequence).

The CDR3 DNA follows: TGTGCCAGCAGCTTGGTGGACAGGACCAGTTATGGCTACACCTTC. Protein sequence: CASSLVDRTSYGYTF. The V gene is TRBV5-4, the J gene TRBJ1-2; 7 positions match TRBD1. The CDR3 extends over 15 amino acids. CDR1 is SGHNT, CDR2 YYREEE, per germline (reference sequence). V gave up 0 bases and J gave up 5 bases; unmatched junction bases: 7.

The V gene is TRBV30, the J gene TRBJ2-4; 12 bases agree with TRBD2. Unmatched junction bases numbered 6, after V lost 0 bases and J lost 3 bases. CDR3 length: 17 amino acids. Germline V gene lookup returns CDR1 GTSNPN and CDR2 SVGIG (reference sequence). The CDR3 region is CAWSVPLAGGGKNIQYF. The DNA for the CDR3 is TGTGCCTGGAGTGTACCGCTAGCGGGAGGGGGCAAAAACATTCAGTACTTC. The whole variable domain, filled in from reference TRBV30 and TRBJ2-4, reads SQTIHQWPATLVQPVGSPLSLECTVEGTSNPNLYWYRQAAGRGLQLLFYSVGIGQISSEVPQNLSASRPQDRQFILSSKKLLLSDSGFYLCAWSVPLAGGGKNIQYFGAGTRLSVL.

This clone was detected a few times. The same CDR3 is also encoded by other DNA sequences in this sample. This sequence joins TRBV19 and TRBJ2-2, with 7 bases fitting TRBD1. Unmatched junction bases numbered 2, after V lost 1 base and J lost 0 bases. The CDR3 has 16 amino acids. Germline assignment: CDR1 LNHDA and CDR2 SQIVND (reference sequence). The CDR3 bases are TGTGCCAGTAGTATAGTCGGGACAGCGAACACCGGGGAGCTGTTTTTT. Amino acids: CASSIVGTANTGELFF.

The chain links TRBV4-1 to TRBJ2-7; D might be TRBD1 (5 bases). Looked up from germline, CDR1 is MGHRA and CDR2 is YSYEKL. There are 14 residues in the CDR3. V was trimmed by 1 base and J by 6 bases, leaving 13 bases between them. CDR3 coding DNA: TGCGCCAGCAGCCAAGGTATCAGGGTGGGCGAGCAGTACTTC. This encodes CASSQGIRVGEQYF.

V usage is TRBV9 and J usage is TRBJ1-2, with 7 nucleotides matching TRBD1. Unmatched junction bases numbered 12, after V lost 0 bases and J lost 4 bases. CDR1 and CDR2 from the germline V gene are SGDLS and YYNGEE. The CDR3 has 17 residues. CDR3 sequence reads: CASSVATGGDSAYGYTF. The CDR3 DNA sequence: TGTGCCAGCAGCGTAGCTACCGGTGGGGACAGCGCCTATGGCTACACCTTC. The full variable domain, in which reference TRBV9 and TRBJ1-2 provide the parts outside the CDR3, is DSGVTQTPKHLITATGQRVTLRCSPRSGDLSVYWYQQSLDQGLQFLIQYYNGEERAKGNILERFSAQQFPDLHSELNLSSLELGDSALYFCASSVATGGDSAYGYTFGSGTRLTVV.

In DNA form, the CDR3 reads TGCGCCAGCAGCCTGGACAGGGGCAGGGGGTCACCCCTCCACTTT. This codes for CASSLDRGRGSPLHF. V and J are TRBV4-1 and TRBJ1-6; 9 nucleotides agree with TRBD1. The germline V gene has CDR1 MGHRA and CDR2 YSYEKL. V lost 4 bases, J lost 10 bases, and 8 bases stayed unmatched. There are 15 residues in the CDR3.

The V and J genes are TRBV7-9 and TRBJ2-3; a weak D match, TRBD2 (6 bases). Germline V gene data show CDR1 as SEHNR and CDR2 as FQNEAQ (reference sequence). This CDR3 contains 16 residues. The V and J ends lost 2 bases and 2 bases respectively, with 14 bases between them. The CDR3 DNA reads TGTGCCAGCAGCTTAAGTAGGACTATAACCACAGATACGCAGTATTTT. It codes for CASSLSRTITTDTQYF.

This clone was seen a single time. The CDR3 DNA reads TGTGCCAGCAGTGACCGGGAAAAACTGTTTTTT. Translated, it gives CASSDREKLFF. This chain connects TRBV2 to TRBJ1-4, with unresolved D. The V end lost 3 bases, the J end lost 8 bases, and 4 bases lay between the germline ends. Germline CDR1 is SNHLY and CDR2 is FYNNEI. The CDR3 length is 11 residues.

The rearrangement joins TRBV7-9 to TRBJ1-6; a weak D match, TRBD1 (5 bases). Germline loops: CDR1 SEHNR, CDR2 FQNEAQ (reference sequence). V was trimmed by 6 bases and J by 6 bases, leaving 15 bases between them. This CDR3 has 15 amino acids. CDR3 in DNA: TGTGCCAGCAGTCCCGCGACAGCCTTTAATTCACCCCTCCACTTT. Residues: CASSPATAFNSPLHF. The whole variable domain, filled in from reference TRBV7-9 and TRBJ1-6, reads DTGVSQNPRHKITKRGQNVTFRCDPISEHNRLYWYRQTLGQGPEFLTYFQNEAQLEKSRLLSDRFSAERPKGSFSTLEIQRTEQGDSAMYLCASSPATAFNSPLHFGNGTRLTVT.

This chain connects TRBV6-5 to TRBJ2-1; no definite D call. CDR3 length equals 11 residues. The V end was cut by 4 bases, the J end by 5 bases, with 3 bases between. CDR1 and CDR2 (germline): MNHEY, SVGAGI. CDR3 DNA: TGTGCCAGCAGTTTCGACAATGAGCAGTTCTTC. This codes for CASSFDNEQFF.

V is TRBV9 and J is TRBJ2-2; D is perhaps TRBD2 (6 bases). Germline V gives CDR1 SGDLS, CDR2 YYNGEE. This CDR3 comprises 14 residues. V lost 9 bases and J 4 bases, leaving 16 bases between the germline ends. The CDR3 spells CATRESWGTGELFF. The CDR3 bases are TGTGCCACCCGGGAGAGTTGGGGCACCGGGGAGCTGTTTTTT.

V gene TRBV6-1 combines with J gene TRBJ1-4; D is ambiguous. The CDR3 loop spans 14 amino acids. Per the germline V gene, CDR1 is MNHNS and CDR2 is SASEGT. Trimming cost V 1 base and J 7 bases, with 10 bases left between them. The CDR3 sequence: CASSEGTTVEKLFF. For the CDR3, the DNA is TGTGCCAGCAGTGAAGGGACTACCGTTGAAAAACTGTTTTTT.

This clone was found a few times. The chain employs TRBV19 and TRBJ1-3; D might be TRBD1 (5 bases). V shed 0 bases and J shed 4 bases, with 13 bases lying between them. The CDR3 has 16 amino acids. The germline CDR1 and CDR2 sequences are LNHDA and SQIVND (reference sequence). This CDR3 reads CASSIDDAGSGNTIYF. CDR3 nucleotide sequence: TGTGCCAGTAGTATAGATGACGCAGGGTCCGGAAACACCATATATTTT.

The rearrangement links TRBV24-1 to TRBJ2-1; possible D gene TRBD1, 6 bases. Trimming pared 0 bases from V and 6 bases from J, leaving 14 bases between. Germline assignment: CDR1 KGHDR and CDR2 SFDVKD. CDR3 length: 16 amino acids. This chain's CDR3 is CATSDLGRGQGNEQFF. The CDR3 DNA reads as TGTGCCACCAGTGATTTGGGCAGGGGCCAGGGCAATGAGCAGTTCTTC.

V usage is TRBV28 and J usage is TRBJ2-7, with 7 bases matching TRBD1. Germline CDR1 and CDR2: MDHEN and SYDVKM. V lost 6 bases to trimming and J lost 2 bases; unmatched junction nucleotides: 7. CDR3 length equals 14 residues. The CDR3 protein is CASRGDSAAYEQYF. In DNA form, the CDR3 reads TGTGCCAGCAGGGGGGACAGCGCCGCCTACGAGCAGTACTTC. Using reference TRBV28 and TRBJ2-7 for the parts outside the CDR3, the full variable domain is DVKVTQSSRYLVKRTGEKVFLECVQDMDHENMFWYRQDPGLGLRLIYFSYDVKMKEKGDIPEGYSVSREKKERFSLILESASTNQTSMYLCASRGDSAAYEQYFGPGTRLTVT.

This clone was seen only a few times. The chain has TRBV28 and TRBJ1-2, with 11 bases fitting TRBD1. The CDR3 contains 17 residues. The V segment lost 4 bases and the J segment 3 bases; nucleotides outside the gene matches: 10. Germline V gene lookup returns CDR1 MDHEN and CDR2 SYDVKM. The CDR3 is CASSSATGQGADYGYTF. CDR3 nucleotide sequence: TGTGCCAGCAGTTCCGCCACCGGACAGGGGGCCGACTATGGCTACACCTTC.

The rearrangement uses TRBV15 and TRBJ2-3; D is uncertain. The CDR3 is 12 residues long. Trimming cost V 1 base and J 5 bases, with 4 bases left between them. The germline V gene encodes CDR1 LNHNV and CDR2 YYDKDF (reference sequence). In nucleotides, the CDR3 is TGTGCCACCAGCAGAGTAGTAGATACGCAGTATTTT. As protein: CATSRVVDTQYF. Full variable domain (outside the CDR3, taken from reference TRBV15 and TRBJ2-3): DAMVIQNPRYQVTQFGKPVTLSCSQTLNHNVMYWYQQKSSQAPKLLFHYYDKDFNNEADTPDNFQSRRPNTSFCFLDIRSPGLGDTAMYLCATSRVVDTQYFGPGTRLTVL.

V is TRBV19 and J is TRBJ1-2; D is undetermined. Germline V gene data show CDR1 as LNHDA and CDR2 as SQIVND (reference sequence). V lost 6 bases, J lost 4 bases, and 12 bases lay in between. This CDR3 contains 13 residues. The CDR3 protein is CASSPRGSYGYTF. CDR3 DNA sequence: TGTGCCAGTAGCCCGAGAGGCTCCTATGGCTACACCTTC.

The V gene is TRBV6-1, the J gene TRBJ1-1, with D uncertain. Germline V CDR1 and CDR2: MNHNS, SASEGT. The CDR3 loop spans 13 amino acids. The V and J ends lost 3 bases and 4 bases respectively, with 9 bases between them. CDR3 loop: CASSDMTGTEAFF. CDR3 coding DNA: TGTGCCAGCAGTGACATGACGGGCACTGAAGCTTTCTTT.

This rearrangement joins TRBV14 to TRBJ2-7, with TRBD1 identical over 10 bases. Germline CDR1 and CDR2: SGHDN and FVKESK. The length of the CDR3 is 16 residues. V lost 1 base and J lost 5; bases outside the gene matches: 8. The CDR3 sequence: CASSQGDRGSWDEQYF. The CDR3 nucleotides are TGTGCCAGCAGCCAAGGGGACAGGGGTAGTTGGGACGAGCAGTACTTC.

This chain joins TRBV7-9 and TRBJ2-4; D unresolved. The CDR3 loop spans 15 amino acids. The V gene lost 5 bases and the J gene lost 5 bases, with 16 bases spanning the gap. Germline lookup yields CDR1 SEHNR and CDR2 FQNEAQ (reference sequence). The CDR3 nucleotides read TGTGCCAGCAGCCAGGCCCCGCCAGGCGAAAACATTCAGTACTTC. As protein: CASSQAPPGENIQYF.

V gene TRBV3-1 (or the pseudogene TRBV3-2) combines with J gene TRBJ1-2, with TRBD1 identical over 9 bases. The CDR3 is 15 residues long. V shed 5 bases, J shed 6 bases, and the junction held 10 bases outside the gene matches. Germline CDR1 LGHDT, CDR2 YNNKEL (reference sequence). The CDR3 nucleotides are TGTGCCAGCAGCTGGGGCGGACAGGGGTTGAATGGCTACACCTTC. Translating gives CASSWGGQGLNGYTF.

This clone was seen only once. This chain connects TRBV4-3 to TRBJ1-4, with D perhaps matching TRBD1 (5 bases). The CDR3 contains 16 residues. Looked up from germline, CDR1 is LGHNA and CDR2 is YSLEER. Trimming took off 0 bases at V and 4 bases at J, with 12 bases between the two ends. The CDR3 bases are TGCGCCAGCAGCCAAGACGTGTCGGGGGGTAATGAAAAACTGTTTTTT. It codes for CASSQDVSGGNEKLFF.